The T cell receptor beta chain under discussion was sequenced for a study of blood T cell repertoires in COVID-19. Overall study context: Specimens from acute and convalescent COVID-19 originated in the United States, Italy and Spain. PBMCs, B-cell-depleted T cells, or T cells provided the cDNA or gDNA that made up the material.

Authors' data handling: It was from reference gene primer amplification that nucleated cell counts were estimated. Data came from immunoSEQ multiplex PCR; TCRdb stores just in-frame clones and leaves some out. V and J calls and clone size are as listed in that table; D and trimming were resolved from the DNA. The sample holds over 130,000 clones; about three quarters are singletons and the top ten take over 4%. This clone was seen only a few times. The CDR3 covers 16 residues. Germline V gene data show CDR1 as SGHRS and CDR2 as YFSETQ. V was clipped by 0 bases and J by 8 bases, with 15 bases between them.

The J gene is TRBJ1-6, the V gene TRBV5-1, with D tentatively TRBD1 (6 bases). Sequencing was performed on peripheral blood. This TCR was recovered from a woman aged 80 or over with active or convalescent COVID-19. CDR3 sequence: CASSLGTRTVYSPLHF. The CDR3 DNA reads as TGCGCCAGCAGCTTGGGGACCCGGACAGTTTATTCACCCCTCCACTTT.